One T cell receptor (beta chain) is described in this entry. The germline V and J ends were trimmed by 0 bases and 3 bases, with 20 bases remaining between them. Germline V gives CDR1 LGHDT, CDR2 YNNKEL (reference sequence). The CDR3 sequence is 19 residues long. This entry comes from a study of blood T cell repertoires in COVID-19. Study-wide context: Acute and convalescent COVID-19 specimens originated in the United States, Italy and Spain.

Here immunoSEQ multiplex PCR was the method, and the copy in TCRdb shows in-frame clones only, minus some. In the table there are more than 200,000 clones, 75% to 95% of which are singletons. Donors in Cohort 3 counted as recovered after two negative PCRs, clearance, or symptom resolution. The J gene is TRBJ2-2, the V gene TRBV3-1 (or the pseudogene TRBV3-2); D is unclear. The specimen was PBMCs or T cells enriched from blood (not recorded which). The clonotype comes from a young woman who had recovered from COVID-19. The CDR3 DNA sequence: TGTGCCAGCAGCCAAGAGGTCTGTTTGAGGCGTATCTACACCGGGGAGCTGTTTTTT. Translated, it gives CASSQEVCLRRIYTGELFF.